Listed here are 5 T cell receptor beta chains from one sample, sequenced in a study of naive and memory T cell subsets. Two oligonucleotides, mixed equimolar, formed the beta constant-region primer covering TRBC1 and TRBC2. Four rounds of PCR amplified the ligated cDNA using nested alpha and beta constant-region primers plus SP2. TCRdb re-called the UMI-ligation and nested PCR reads with MiXCR, one entry per CDR3 protein. The sample lists over 100,000 distinct CDR3 sequences, more than 14% occurring once. What these receptors recognize is not known. Study-wide results and caveats: Especially in CD8 cells, naive repertoires contained a few larger clonotypes, possibly CD45RA-re-expressing memory cells.

Sequencing was done on a sample of naive CD8+ T cells from blood. These receptors came from a human donor in good health.

The V call is TRBV11-1, the J call TRBJ1-1; D is uncertain. This CDR3 is built from 12 residues. The V gene lost 7 bases and the J gene lost 5 bases, with 11 bases spanning the gap. Germline CDR1 is SGHAT and CDR2 is FQDESV (reference sequence). In nucleotides, the CDR3 is TGTGCCAGCAAGGGAGCTGGGACTGAAGCTTTCTTT. Amino acid sequence: CASKGAGTEAFF.

This clonotype was observed many times. Here the CDR3 DNA reads TGTGCCAGCAGTTGGACTAGCGAATCGAAACTCAAGAACACCGGGGAGCTGTTTTTT. Translation: CASSWTSESKLKNTGELFF. V usage is TRBV12-3 or TRBV12-4 and J usage is TRBJ2-2, with 9 bases fitting TRBD2. This CDR3 has 19 amino acids. The junction had 13 bases not matched to a gene; V was cut back by 4 bases and J by 1 base.

This chain connects TRBV7-9 to TRBJ2-1; D perhaps matches TRBD2 (6 bases). V lost 5 bases, J lost 2 bases, and 10 bases lay in between. CDR1 SEHNR and CDR2 FQNEAQ come from the germline V gene (reference sequence). The CDR3 contains 14 residues. The CDR3 bases are TGTGCCAGCAGCCACGGGACTGCCTACAATGAGCAGTTCTTC. This codes for CASSHGTAYNEQFF. The full variable domain, rest sourced from reference TRBV7-9 and TRBJ2-1, is DTGVSQNPRHKITKRGQNVTFRCDPISEHNRLYWYRQTLGQGPEFLTYFQNEAQLEKSRLLSDRFSAERPKGSFSTLEIQRTEQGDSAMYLCASSHGTAYNEQFFGPGTRLTVL.

The gene calls are TRBV4-3 and TRBJ2-2; D might be TRBD1 or TRBD2, each matching 6 bases. This CDR3 has 14 amino acids. Germline V gene lookup returns CDR1 LGHNA and CDR2 YSLEER. Trimming shortened V by 8 bases and J by 1 base, and 11 bases separated the two germline ends. CDR3 loop: CASGRGLNTGELFF. The CDR3 DNA is TGCGCCAGCGGCAGGGGACTGAACACCGGGGAGCTGTTTTTT.

Worth noting for this clonotype: Relative to the germline gene, one junction end is altered; a read error may explain this. The chain couples TRBV20-1 to TRBJ2-1; 9 bases agree with TRBD2. Germline CDR1 is DFQATT and CDR2 is SNEGSKA (reference sequence). CDR3 length: 16 residues. The DNA for the CDR3 is TGCAGTGCTAGAGCCTCTAGCGGGACCTCCGACAATGAGCAGTTCTTC. Amino acid sequence: CSARASSGTSDNEQFF.